This T cell receptor (beta chain) was sequenced during a study of shared clonotypes between healthy human individuals. Study observations and caveats: The researchers took only blood, and tissue repertoires probably look different.

The CDR3 contains 16 residues. Trimming stripped 3 bases from V and 0 bases from J, with 12 bases between. In germline, CDR1 is ENHRY, CDR2 SYGVKD. In regard to this clone: The antigen is undetermined.

Samples underwent the assay at deep level. As handled by the study authors: There were no quality scores in the junction-only immunoSEQ sequences, so filtering differed. Using immunoSEQ multiplex PCR, the repertoire was profiled, and TCRdb retains in-frame clones only, with some absent. V and J calls and clone size are copied from that table; D and trimming were computed from the DNA. This sample has roughly 500,000 clones, with around 95% found just once. The TCR sequence derives from a young woman in good health. V is TRBV10-3 and J is TRBJ1-5; D gene ambiguous. Sequencing was done on a sample of naive CD4+ T cells sorted from blood. Subset indicated: CD45RA+ positively selected. As DNA, the CDR3 is TGTGCCATCAGTGATAAGGACGGGTATAGCAATCAGCCCCAGCATTTT. This gives the protein CAISDKDGYSNQPQHF.